These 32 T cell receptor beta chains share one sample of origin, sequenced in a study of T cells after yellow fever vaccination (dated by TCRdb to between 2019 and 2020). The library was built by means of 5' RACE. For sequencing, an Illumina HiSeq 2500 was employed. TCRdb reprocessed the public reads (quality trimming at Q25 with fastp, clone calling with MiXCR) and kept in-frame beta chains. Entries that share a CDR3 protein sequence are merged under the most common genes and DNA. The sample table holds fewer than 450,000 distinct CDR3 sequences, of which under 14% were seen once. The ten largest clonotypes hold less than 20% of the sample. Explained via the paper, the treatment or condition label denotes: live attenuated yellow fever vaccine strain. Here the sequenced sample was PBMCs, taken on the day of the first yellow fever vaccination. These receptors were obtained from a man younger than 35 who received the YFV17D yellow fever vaccine.

CDR3 DNA: TGTGCCAGCAGACTTAGCGGGGGGACCTACGAGCAGTACTTC. Encoded protein: CASRLSGGTYEQYF. The rearrangement links TRBV6-2 or TRBV6-3 to TRBJ2-7, with 10 bases fitting TRBD2. The V gene's germline CDR1 is MNHEY and CDR2 SVGEGT. The CDR3 spans 14 residues. With 6 bases clipped from V and 2 bases from J, the junction kept 4 bases outside the gene matches.

J is TRBJ1-2 and V is TRBV7-6, with D possibly being TRBD1 (5 bases). V was cut by 5 bases and J by 4 bases, with 14 bases left in between. CDR3 length equals 14 residues. The germline V gene has CDR1 SGHVS and CDR2 FNYEAQ. The CDR3, as DNA: TGTGCCAGCAGCCCTTCTGCAGGGAGCTATGGCTACACCTTC. It translates to CASSPSAGSYGYTF.

This clonotype was picked up a small number of times. This chain links TRBV28 with TRBJ1-2; D is possibly TRBD1 (6 bases). Trimming cost V 5 bases and J 5 bases, with 24 bases left between them. The length of the CDR3 is 17 residues. Germline V gene lookup returns CDR1 MDHEN and CDR2 SYDVKM. As DNA, the CDR3 is TGTGCCAGCAGTGGTACCTCGGACAGCCGATGGTTTTATGGCTACACCTTC. Amino acids: CASSGTSDSRWFYGYTF.

The rearrangement joins TRBV5-1 to TRBJ2-1, with D perhaps TRBD1 (6 bases). CDR3 length equals 14 residues. Germline CDR1 SGHRS, CDR2 YFSETQ. Trimming cost V 6 bases and J 4 bases, with 14 bases left between them. The CDR3 loop is CASTPQGMYNEQFF. The DNA of the CDR3 is TGCGCCAGCACTCCCCAGGGGATGTACAATGAGCAGTTCTTC.

This clonotype showed up just a few times. CDR3 region: CASSRGGDQPQHF. Here the CDR3 DNA reads TGTGCCAGCAGCCGCGGGGGTGATCAGCCCCAGCATTTT. The chain joins TRBV7-2 to TRBJ1-5, with D possibly being TRBD1 (5 bases). The CDR3 sequence is 13 residues long. The V end was cut by 5 bases, the J end by 5 bases, with 10 bases between. Looked up from germline, CDR1 is SGHTA and CDR2 is FQGNSA.

This clonotype was detected a few times. V usage is TRBV24-1 and J usage is TRBJ2-3, with 11 bases aligning to TRBD1. This CDR3 has 15 amino acids. The ends lost 5 bases at V and 6 bases at J; junction bases unmatched: 6. The germline CDR1 and CDR2 sequences are KGHDR and SFDVKD. CDR3 DNA: TGTGCCACCAGTGTCGGGACAGGGGGGGCCGATACGCAGTATTTT. Its protein product is CATSVGTGGADTQYF.

This chain joins TRBV4-1 and TRBJ2-5, with 9 bases fitting TRBD2. The germline CDR1 and CDR2 sequences are MGHRA and YSYEKL. Trimming cost V 4 bases and J 4 bases; bases outside gene matches: 13. The CDR3 runs 17 residues. The CDR3 coding sequence is TGCGCCAGCAGCCGGGCGGGGGGGCTGCAGATTGGAGAGACCCAGTACTTC. This gives the protein CASSRAGGLQIGETQYF.

V is TRBV12-3 or TRBV12-4 and J is TRBJ1-3; TRBD1 might be the D (6 bases). With 2 bases removed from V and 5 bases from J, the gap between germline ends came to 13 bases. The CDR3 consists of 15 residues. CDR3 DNA: TGTGCCAGCAGTTTAACTGGGGGCACGAGAAACACCATATATTTT. Amino acid sequence: CASSLTGGTRNTIYF.

The V call is TRBV7-2, the J call TRBJ2-7; no clear D. The CDR3 covers 15 residues. Germline V CDR1 and CDR2: SGHTA, FQGNSA. Trimming removed 1 base at V and 6 bases at J, with 16 bases between. The CDR3: CASSLGFQKTGEQYF. CDR3 coding DNA: TGTGCCAGCAGCTTAGGTTTCCAGAAAACGGGCGAGCAGTACTTC.

This clonotype has a count of ten or more. The genes are TRBV5-1 and TRBJ2-5; 7 bases agree with TRBD2. V lost 7 bases, J lost 2 bases, and 8 bases stayed unmatched. The CDR3 runs to 14 residues. The V gene's germline CDR1 is SGHRS and CDR2 YFSETQ. The CDR3 spells CASRSPGLQETQYF. The CDR3 bases are TGCGCCAGCCGGTCACCGGGACTACAAGAGACCCAGTACTTC.

This clonotype occurred a few times. This chain uses TRBV6-2 or TRBV6-3 with TRBJ1-5; 8 positions agree with TRBD1. This CDR3 spans 15 amino acids. V lost 6 bases, J lost 2 bases, and 6 bases stayed unmatched. The germline gives CDR1 MNHEY, CDR2 SVGEGT. DNA for the CDR3: TGTGCCAGCAGCTCAGGGGGCGCGGGCAATCAGCCCCAGCATTTT. Residues: CASSSGGAGNQPQHF.

This clonotype was seen ten or more times. This sequence joins TRBV20-1 and TRBJ1-6; TRBD1 is a possible D gene (5 bases). The length of the CDR3 is 14 residues. Germline lookup yields CDR1 DFQATT and CDR2 SNEGSKA (reference sequence). V was trimmed by 3 bases and J by 9 bases, leaving 15 bases between them. For the CDR3, the DNA is TGCAGTGCTAGTTCCGGGGGTGGAGGTTCACCCCTCCACTTT. This gives the protein CSASSGGGGSPLHF.

This clonotype came up many times. The chain links TRBV5-1 to TRBJ2-6, with 10 nucleotides matching TRBD1. The CDR3 has 17 residues. Trimming at V came to 4 bases and at J to 1 base, leaving 5 bases not matched to a gene. Germline CDR1 is SGHRS and CDR2 is YFSETQ. The CDR3 protein is CASSLGQGTSGANVLTF. The CDR3 nucleotides are TGCGCCAGCAGCCTGGGACAGGGGACTTCTGGGGCCAACGTCCTGACTTTC. The whole variable domain, filled in from reference TRBV5-1 and TRBJ2-6, reads KAGVTQTPRYLIKTRGQQVTLSCSPISGHRSVSWYQQTPGQGLQFLFEYFSETQRNKGNFPGRFSGRQFSNSRSEMNVSTLELGDSALYLCASSLGQGTSGANVLTFGAGSRLTVL.

Only a few counts were recorded for this clonotype. The chain employs TRBV7-2 and TRBJ2-5; the D gene is possibly TRBD2 (6 bases). CDR1 is SGHTA, CDR2 FQGNSA, per germline. Deletions cut 2 bases from V and 2 bases from J, with 12 bases between. This CDR3 contains 15 residues. The CDR3 protein is CASSLFRGSQETQYF. The DNA of the CDR3 is TGTGCCAGCAGCTTATTTCGGGGGTCACAAGAGACCCAGTACTTC.

This clonotype occurred a few times. This chain joins TRBV10-3 and TRBJ1-2; D gene ambiguous. From germline, CDR1 is ENHRY and CDR2 SYGVKD. This CDR3 is 13 amino acids long. V was cut by 2 bases and J by 5 bases, with 9 bases left in between. CDR3 sequence: CAISEEQSYGYTF. The CDR3 bases are TGTGCCATCAGTGAGGAACAGTCATATGGCTACACCTTC.

This clonotype was recorded many times. The J gene is TRBJ1-2, the V gene TRBV7-2, with D possibly matching TRBD1 (6 bases). Per the germline V gene, CDR1 is SGHTA and CDR2 is FQGNSA. Trimming took off 5 bases at V and 4 bases at J, with 14 bases between the two ends. The CDR3 has 14 residues. CDR3 residues: CASSPRTVRYGYTF. The CDR3 coding sequence is TGTGCCAGCAGCCCCCGGACAGTGCGCTATGGCTACACCTTC.

This chain links TRBV5-1 with TRBJ1-2; D perhaps matches TRBD1 (6 bases). With 4 bases removed from V and 5 bases from J, the gap between germline ends came to 12 bases. The CDR3 contains 13 residues. Germline-derived CDR1 and CDR2 are SGHRS and YFSETQ. CDR3 sequence: CASSPGTKYGYTF. The CDR3 region has the DNA TGCGCCAGCAGCCCGGGGACAAAGTATGGCTACACCTTC.

This clonotype has more than one count but fewer than ten. The rearrangement links TRBV7-2 to TRBJ2-1; 9 nucleotides agree with TRBD1. Germline-derived CDR1 and CDR2 are SGHTA and FQGNSA. The junction had 6 bases not matched to a gene; V was cut back by 5 bases and J by 1 base. This CDR3 contains 16 residues. The CDR3 nucleotides read TGTGCCAGCAGCCCCCGACAGGGGGTATCCTACAATGAGCAGTTCTTC. This gives the protein CASSPRQGVSYNEQFF.

The sample holds many counts of this clonotype. This chain joins TRBV6-2 or TRBV6-3 and TRBJ1-5, with D unresolved. Per germline, CDR1 MNHEY and CDR2 SVGEGT. Trimming removed 7 bases from V and 0 bases from J, with 13 bases in between. The CDR3 spans 15 residues. The CDR3 loop is CASTYNSDSNQPQHF. CDR3 bases: TGTGCCAGCACCTACAACAGCGATAGCAATCAGCCCCAGCATTTT.

The J gene is TRBJ2-3, the V gene TRBV5-1; 10 nucleotides agree with TRBD2. V shed 6 bases and J 2 bases; nucleotides not matched to a gene: 6. The CDR3 spans 15 residues. Germline CDR1 is SGHRS and CDR2 is YFSETQ. The CDR3 bases are TGCGCCAGCACCAAGCGGGGGGGAAACACAGATACGCAGTATTTT. Its translation: CASTKRGGNTDTQYF.

V and J are TRBV11-2 and TRBJ1-1; unclear D gene. Trimming pared 0 bases from V and 3 bases from J, leaving 8 bases between. Germline V gene sequence: CDR1 SGHAT, CDR2 FQNNGV. CDR3 length: 14 residues. For the CDR3, the DNA is TGTGCCAGCAGCTTAGATCTACAGTACACTGAAGCTTTCTTT. Translation: CASSLDLQYTEAFF.

This clonotype was recorded a few times. DNA of the CDR3: TGTGCCAGCAGCCAGACAGGGGGTAGGAGTCAGCCCCAGCATTTT. Protein product: CASSQTGGRSQPQHF. The genes are TRBV12-3 or TRBV12-4 and TRBJ1-5; 9 positions agree with TRBD1. The length of the CDR3 is 15 residues. After removal of 6 bases from V and 6 bases from J, the junction contained 9 bases not matched to a gene.

This clonotype was found a few times. CDR3 sequence: CSAFLAQSSYNEQFF. CDR3 in DNA: TGCAGTGCTTTTCTAGCGCAAAGCTCCTACAATGAGCAGTTCTTC. The genes are TRBV20-1 and TRBJ2-1, with a tentative D call TRBD2 (6 bases). Deletions cut 5 bases from V and 0 bases from J, with 14 bases between. CDR1 DFQATT and CDR2 SNEGSKA come from the germline V gene (reference sequence). The CDR3 is 15 amino acids.

This clonotype occurred a few times. The V and J genes are TRBV6-5 and TRBJ2-1, with D perhaps being TRBD1 or TRBD2 (7 bases each). Deletions cut 4 bases from V and 9 bases from J, with 13 bases between. Per germline, CDR1 MNHEY and CDR2 SVGAGI. CDR3 length: 13 residues. CDR3 sequence (DNA): TGTGCCAGCAGTTCCAGGGGGGGAGGTGAGCAGTTCTTC. It translates to CASSSRGGGEQFF.

This clonotype was detected many times. The CDR3 region is CASSPGAGRETQYF. CDR3 DNA: TGTGCCAGCTCACCGGGGGCAGGGAGAGAGACCCAGTACTTC. V usage is TRBV18 and J usage is TRBJ2-5; D might be TRBD1 (6 bases). Trimming took off 3 bases at V and 4 bases at J, with 12 bases between the two ends. CDR1 is KGHSH and CDR2 is LQKENI in the germline V gene. This CDR3 has 14 residues.

This chain links TRBV6-1 with TRBJ2-7, with D perhaps matching TRBD2 (6 bases). CDR3 length: 15 amino acids. Germline V CDR1 and CDR2: MNHNS, SASEGT. V lost 2 bases and J 0 bases, leaving 11 bases between the germline ends. This CDR3 is CASSEKGTPSYEQYV. DNA for the CDR3: TGTGCCAGCAGTGAAAAGGGGACTCCCTCCTACGAGCAGTACGTC.

Ten or more counts support this clonotype. V is TRBV4-1 and J is TRBJ2-5, with D tentatively TRBD2 (5 bases). This CDR3 spans 15 amino acids. V lost 4 bases to trimming and J lost 5 bases, with 17 bases between them. Germline V lookup: CDR1 MGHRA, CDR2 YSYEKL. CDR3 amino acids: CASSLPDARGETQYF. The DNA for the CDR3 is TGCGCCAGCAGCCTGCCGGACGCCAGAGGGGAGACCCAGTACTTC.

The sample holds a few counts of this clonotype. The rearrangement joins TRBV9 to TRBJ2-1, with 7 bases lining up with TRBD2. Losses at the gene ends were 6 bases for V and 7 bases for J; bases not matched to a gene: 7. The germline CDR1 and CDR2 sequences are SGDLS and YYNGEE. CDR3 size: 13 residues. CDR3 sequence reads: CASTGTGGNEQFF. CDR3 nucleotide sequence: TGTGCCAGCACGGGGACGGGGGGAAATGAGCAGTTCTTC.

This clonotype was picked up a small number of times. The J gene is TRBJ2-1, the V gene TRBV9, with D perhaps given as TRBD1 or TRBD2 (5 bases each). From germline, CDR1 is SGDLS and CDR2 YYNGEE. V was cut by 2 bases and J by 6 bases, with 15 bases left in between. The CDR3 has 15 residues. CDR3 protein: CASSVGAGGANEQFF. CDR3 in DNA: TGTGCCAGCAGCGTGGGTGCGGGTGGGGCCAATGAGCAGTTCTTC.

This chain joins TRBV2 and TRBJ1-1; 7 bases agree with TRBD1. The CDR3 covers 14 residues. V trimming: 5 bases; J trimming: 10 bases; junction bases outside the gene matches: 13. The germline CDR1 and CDR2 sequences are SNHLY and FYNNEI. The CDR3 DNA reads as TGTGCCAGCAGTCCGAACAGGGGCCACGGATCAGCTTTCTTT. It translates to CASSPNRGHGSAFF.

V is TRBV7-9 and J is TRBJ1-5, with TRBD1 identical over 7 bases. Germline V gives CDR1 SEHNR, CDR2 FQNEAQ (reference sequence). CDR3 length: 14 residues. The V gene end was trimmed by 6 bases and the J gene end by 4 bases; junction bases not matched to a gene: 6. The CDR3, as DNA: TGTGCCAGCAGGTCGACAGGGTTTAATCAGCCCCAGCATTTT. Encoded protein: CASRSTGFNQPQHF.

The rearrangement joins TRBV5-1 to TRBJ2-5; weak D call: TRBD1 (6 bases). The length of the CDR3 is 12 residues. Deletions cut 10 bases from V and 2 bases from J, with 12 bases between. Per the germline V gene, CDR1 is SGHRS and CDR2 is YFSETQ. The CDR3 DNA reads as TGCGCCTCACAGGGAAATCAAGAGACCCAGTACTTC. Amino acids: CASQGNQETQYF.